This T cell receptor beta chain was profiled in a study of blood T cells in healthy people across ages (dated by TCRdb to between 2014 and 2017). About the study as a whole: Template switching captured roughly one uniquely barcoded TCR beta cDNA molecule per two T cells in model experiments. The donors were divided into four age groups: young (average about 15 years), middle-aged (approximately 39), aged (62) and long-lived (about 90). For two donors (one aged 18 to 29 and one aged 80 or older), the study analyzed two additional independent replicas of 1 million unique cDNA reads from the same blood draw. To avoid experimental bias, donors of different ages were distributed randomly across sequencing lanes. Using deep sequencing normalized with unique cDNA molecular identifiers, the study measured how TCR beta repertoire diversity changes with age. Here is what the overall study found, with its caveats: As age increased, observed TCR beta diversity per million T cells dropped in a roughly linear way, and a significant reduction was already evident by age 40. Donor CMV infection status was unknown, potentially confounding age-related changes in expanded clonotypes. There was a strong correlation between observed TCR beta diversity and the percentage of naive T cells measured by flow cytometry. Conclusive comparison of naive and antigen-experienced compartments was prevented by the profiling of bulk unsorted PBMCs. The long-lived group showed more naive CD4+ T cells, fewer expanded clones and increased TCR diversity than the aged group, suggesting age selection. Estimates of total diversity from one million sequenced T cells were regarded as lower bounds and underestimates.

The donors were 40 or so Caucasian individuals from Russia, aged 6 to 90 years, who were systemically healthy. Roughly 10 milliliters of peripheral blood were collected from each donor into EDTA-treated Vacutainer tubes. Ficoll-Paque density-gradient centrifugation was used to isolate PBMCs, with at least 6.5 million per sample. Total RNA was extracted from PBMCs with Trizol reagent, with at least 5.5 micrograms obtained per sample. Naive CD45RAhigh/CD27high T cell percentages were measured by flow cytometry on a PBMC aliquot from every donor. For this clonotype: No antigen is known for it. The sample holds no much larger clone one base away, and base qualities are not on file.

Library construction relied on 5' RACE. Sequencer: Illumina HiSeq 2500. A second PCR of roughly 7 to 11 cycles was run with a J-beta primer mix and a sample-barcoded 5' primer. A unique molecular identifier was introduced onto each TCR beta cDNA molecule by a template-switch 5' adaptor carrying 12 random nucleotides. At least 2.5 million CDR3-containing paired-end reads were obtained from each sample. The Mint cDNA synthesis kit, primed by a TRBC-specific oligonucleotide, was used to synthesize first-strand cDNA from all RNA. All cDNA was treated with uracil-DNA glycosylase and then went through a first 18-cycle PCR with the universal primers M1SS and BC2_uni_R. On the authors' methods: For normalization, 1 million high-quality reads, each with a distinct molecular identifier, were randomly selected from each sample. Instead of being binned into consensus sequences, reads with shared molecular identifiers were discarded. MiTCR, with a Q25 quality threshold and the strictest error-elimination algorithm, was used for CDR3 identification, clonotype clustering and error correction. A nonparametric unseen species model using Euler transformation provided a lower-bound estimate of total TCR beta diversity. In TCRdb, the public reads were trimmed at Q25 with fastp and aligned with MiXCR, with productive beta chains retained. Under each unique CDR3 protein, matching rows form one entry showing the most common genes and DNA. The V and J calls reflect TCRdb's pipeline rather than the authors' work. For this sample the table gives over a million distinct CDR3 sequences, of which 40% to 50% were detected only once. The top ten clones comprise 18% of the sample.

V and J are truncated by 3 bases and 6 bases respectively, leaving an intervening sequence of 15 bases. Via the germline V gene, CDR1 is SGHRS and CDR2 YFSETQ. The CDR3 numbers 15 residues from cysteine through phenylalanine. The kept DNA is CDR3 alone, 45 bases in frame from the first base. This TCR was sampled from a woman in her sixties in good health. The chain employs TRBV5-1 and TRBJ1-4, with TRBD1 as a weak D call on 5 bases. Sequenced input: blood. At the DNA level, the sequence is TGCGCCAGCAGCTCCCTCCCGGGGGGGGATGAAAAACTGTTTTTT. This translates into CASSSLPGGDEKLFF.